This T cell receptor beta chain came from a study of blood T cells in healthy people across ages. Findings and limits, study-wide: Diversity of TCR beta per million T cells declined in a roughly linear way with age.

The CDR3 has 14 amino acids. The germline CDR1 and CDR2 sequences are DFQATT and SNEGSKA (reference sequence). The use of a sample-barcoded 5' primer and a J-beta primer mix characterized a second PCR of about 7 to 12 cycles. TCRdb ran MiXCR on the 5' RACE reads and lists one entry per CDR3 protein. Of almost 550,000 distinct CDR3 sequences in the sample, around 24% were seen once. Turning to this clonotype: Its antigen is still unknown.

The same sample was also used in a study of T cells of mothers and their children. That study adds: The whole RNA yield was converted to cDNA, about 1.4 ug per 15 ul.

The chain combines TRBV20-1 with TRBJ2-1; D is uncertain. The sample comprised blood. This clonotype originated in a boy aged 5-17 years in good health. CDR3: CSATQPLTVNEQFF. The CDR3 DNA reads TGCAGCGCGACACAGCCTCTGACGGTCAATGAGCAGTTCTTC.